The present T cell receptor beta chain was sequenced within a study of PD-L1 blockade in urothelial cancer. Across the whole study: Patients began atezolizumab, 1,200 mg intravenously every 3 weeks, in the mid-2010s. Per blood sample, T cells had a median of around 140,000.

Germline V gene data show CDR1 as WSHSY and CDR2 as SAAADI. The CDR3 loop spans 14 amino acids. Into every PCR, synthetic TCR analog templates were spiked. Produced via immunoSEQ multiplex PCR; TCRdb's table is partial and in-frame only. The sample shows roughly 100,000 clones, over 80% of them seen only once. This sample's time point: peripheral blood 6 weeks after treatment start. The study enrolled patients with locally advanced or metastatic urothelial carcinoma. J is TRBJ2-5 and V is TRBV10-2, with D perhaps matching TRBD2 (5 bases). The J call may be in error: the DNA end matches TRBJ2-7 better. This clonotype was sampled from a man between 65 and 79 years old with urothelial cancer. Material: PBMCs, obtained around atezolizumab (anti-PD-L1) treatment. The CDR3 DNA is TGCGCCAGCAGTGAGTTGGGAGCCTCCTACGAGCAGTACTTC. It is translated as CASSELGASYEQYF.